The 8 T cell receptor beta chains reported below all come from one sample, sequenced in a study of regulatory T cells in long-lasting Graves disease. Regarding time point: newly diagnosed GD, antithyroid drugs for less than 3 months. Generation of the TCR library employed RNA extracted from PBMCs. CDR3 regions were amplified by Arm-PCR using iRepertoire HTBI primers to build TCR beta libraries. TCRdb reprocessed the multiplex PCR reads with MiXCR, giving one entry per CDR3 protein. This table has 400,000 to 650,000 distinct CDR3 sequences, roughly 16% appearing once. These same data were also listed under a study on T cells in Graves' hyperthyroidism and ophthalmopathy.

Here the sequenced sample was peripheral blood mononuclear cells (PBMCs), taken at new diagnosis, from a patient treated with antithyroid drugs. Receptor source: a woman in her forties or fifties with Graves disease.

There are many counts of this clonotype. The V and J genes are TRBV4-1 and TRBJ1-5; D perhaps matches TRBD1 (5 bases). The CDR3 is 14 residues long. Germline V gene sequence: CDR1 MGHRA, CDR2 YSYEKL. Trimming pared 4 bases from V and 1 base from J, leaving 8 bases between. CDR3 protein: CASSPDISNQPQHF. CDR3 in DNA: TGCGCCAGCAGCCCGGACATAAGCAATCAGCCCCAGCATTTT.

This clonotype was counted at least ten times. The chain couples TRBV2 to TRBJ1-6; D gene unclear. The CDR3 covers 14 residues. Trimming left V 4 bases short and J 6 bases short, with 10 bases between. Germline loops: CDR1 SNHLY, CDR2 FYNNEI. The CDR3, as DNA: TGTGCCAGCAGTGTGTCCCGGGCTAATTCACCCCTCCACTTT. It specifies CASSVSRANSPLHF. The full variable domain, its missing parts supplied by reference TRBV2 and TRBJ1-6, is EPEVTQTPSHQVTQMGQEVILRCVPISNHLYFYWYRQILGQKVEFLVSFYNNEISEKSEIFDDQFSVERPDGSNFTLKIRSTKLEDSAMYFCASSVSRANSPLHFGNGTRLTVT.

A few counts support this clonotype. This chain connects TRBV18 to TRBJ2-7; 9 bases are a match to TRBD1. Germline CDR1 KGHSH, CDR2 LQKENI. V gave up 3 bases and J gave up 4 bases; unmatched junction bases: 7. The CDR3 runs to 15 residues. The CDR3 region has the DNA TGTGCCAGCTCACCTGAGACAGGGGGTTTGTACGAGCAGTACTTC. Its protein is CASSPETGGLYEQYF.

In its sample, this clonotype was seen many times. This chain connects TRBV5-1 to TRBJ2-1, with 11 bases matching TRBD2. The CDR3 runs 15 residues. Trimming removed 2 bases from V and 5 bases from J; junction bases left unmatched: 3. CDR1 is SGHRS and CDR2 is YFSETQ in the germline V gene. CDR3 DNA sequence: TGCGCCAGCAGCTTCACTAGCGGGGGTCACAATGAGCAGTTCTTC. Residues: CASSFTSGGHNEQFF. Variable domain in full (rest from reference TRBV5-1 and TRBJ2-1): KAGVTQTPRYLIKTRGQQVTLSCSPISGHRSVSWYQQTPGQGLQFLFEYFSETQRNKGNFPGRFSGRQFSNSRSEMNVSTLELGDSALYLCASSFTSGGHNEQFFGPGTRLTVL.

V usage is TRBV18 and J usage is TRBJ2-7; TRBD1 matches 10 bases. The CDR3 loop spans 17 amino acids. Germline lookup yields CDR1 KGHSH and CDR2 LQKENI. V lost 2 bases, J lost 0 bases, and 7 bases stayed unmatched. The CDR3 DNA reads as TGTGCCAGCTCACCATCCGGGACAGGGGCCAGCTCCTACGAGCAGTACTTC. This sequence encodes CASSPSGTGASSYEQYF.

Regarding this clonotype: The conserved final phenylalanine or tryptophan is absent from the CDR3, which likely points to a read error. The chain joins TRBV5-1 to TRBJ2-1; TRBD2 aligns across 12 bases. Trimming cost V 4 bases and J 7 bases; bases outside gene matches: 6. The CDR3 covers 15 residues. Germline-derived CDR1 and CDR2 are SGHRS and YFSETQ. CDR3 sequence reads: CASSILAGGLNEQFL. The CDR3 DNA reads TGCGCCAGCAGCATTCTAGCGGGGGGGCTAAATGAGCAGTTCCTC.

This clonotype was counted many times. V and J are TRBV5-1 and TRBJ1-1, with 9 bases lining up with TRBD1. In germline, CDR1 is SGHRS, CDR2 YFSETQ. CDR3 size: 15 residues. Trimming took 3 bases from V and 3 from J; bases not matched to a gene: 6. For the CDR3, the DNA is TGCGCCAGCAGCTCGACAGGGGGTTCGTACACTGAAGCTTTCTTT. Its protein product is CASSSTGGSYTEAFF.

This clonotype was observed many times. The chain has TRBV10-3 and TRBJ2-3; D remains unclear. The CDR3 consists of 17 residues. CDR1 and CDR2 (germline): ENHRY, SYGVKD. The ends were cut back, 0 bases at V and 0 bases at J, with 13 bases in the middle. The chain's CDR3 is CAISESKAGSSTDTQYF. For the CDR3, the DNA is TGTGCCATCAGTGAGTCGAAGGCTGGCTCCAGCACAGATACGCAGTATTTT.